This TCR beta chain stems from a study of shared clonotypes between healthy human individuals. The study's findings and limits: Clonotype sharing across donors was expected to vary with sequencing depth. Only a few donors were included, so the genetic and exposure-history diversity represented was limited.

The assay used deep level. Several immunoSEQ plates received, in even portions, the genomic DNA of each subset. TCRdb's copy holds only in-frame clones and misses some; the assay was immunoSEQ multiplex PCR. The sample lists some 1,600,000 clones, under 99% seen once, with roughly 0.42% in the top ten. As concerns this clone: Its target is not known.

Germline loops: CDR1 MDHEN, CDR2 SYDVKM. V lost 3 bases and J 4 bases, leaving 12 bases between the germline ends. This CDR3 comprises 14 residues. This clonotype was obtained from a man under 40 in good health. Sequencing input: naive CD4+ T cells sorted from blood. The subset is: CD45RA+ positively selected. The chain employs TRBV28 and TRBJ2-5; D is uncertain. DNA of the CDR3: TGTGCCAGCAGTTTTGGCCTCACACGAGAGACCCAGTACTTC. It translates to CASSFGLTRETQYF.